This is a list of T cell receptor beta chains from one sample in a study of patients and donors after allogeneic stem cell transplantation. TCRdb processed the RT-PCR reads anew with MiXCR; each CDR3 protein has one entry. The table has 28,000 or so distinct CDR3 sequences, 6.8% seen once; the top ten hold around a third. Source material: blood, either unsorted or a sorted T cell fraction (not recorded which). The receptors originated from a human donor who was either an allogeneic HSCT recipient or a stem cell or donor lymphocyte infusion donor (not recorded which). It is not recorded whose cells these are; they may come from a transplant donor. Each CDR3 is given with its conserved first and last residue. Fields, in order: clone size, V gene, CDR3 protein. Not every row has a clone size; where given, it reads once, few, many or a size class.

.	TRBV10-3	CATRTRAPLLEQYF
many	TRBV27	CASSRLAGVVHHEQYF
many	TRBV7-9	CASSQAGVGTDTQYF
many	TRBV5-1	CASSFEPYNEQFF
many	TRBV4-3	CASSQDRGEGAFF
.	TRBV5-1	CASSPPIWPTYEQYF
few	TRBV18	CASSPPSGGELFF
many	TRBV7-2	CASSLGPGANTEAFF
.	TRBV5-1	CASSLGGSYNEQFF
.	TRBV6-5	CASSKLGTGELFF
many	TRBV4-3	CASSQEALPRLGGGTGELFF
many	TRBV7-2	CASSLAGLRQPQHF
few	TRBV28	CASSPPGRQANNEQFF
.	TRBV27	CASSLVSNDPTGELFF
large	TRBV5-6	CASSLAGNTEAFF
many	TRBV24-1	CATSGGLAESYNEQFF
many	TRBV5-1	CASSLRPGPENTEAFF
.	TRBV29-1	CSVAGVQGTSSTDTQYF
many	TRBV7-9	CASMGPSGSYEQYF
few	TRBV6-6	CASSYSRGAGYGELFF
.	TRBV4-1	CASSQAGRFRYF
.	TRBV4-3	CASSQDEGGRQYF
few	TRBV21-1	CASSKERGRFEAQYF
.	TRBV6-2/TRBV6-3	CASSGPATGGSRETQYF
many	TRBV5-1	CASSLGGLVNTEAFF
many	TRBV5-1	CASSLTGSRLVRTEAFF
many	TRBV7-9	CASSFHYEQYF
many	TRBV10-3	CAIRPTDYYGYTF
many	TRBV4-2	CASSQVGGSAYNEQFF
many	TRBV4-3	CASSQDPASYNEQFF
many	TRBV3-1	CASSRYLAGVGRRGETQYF
many	TRBV12-3/TRBV12-4	CASSPLTGVADEQFF
.	TRBV6-2/TRBV6-3	CASSYSRTSGYEQYF
many	TRBV12-3/TRBV12-4	CASSFRDVRGYTF
.	TRBV20-1	CSARVYRGGTDTQYF
many	TRBV6-2/TRBV6-3	CASSYARFINTEAFF
many	TRBV28	CASSSVAYEQYF
few	TRBV12-3/TRBV12-4	CASSFNAGYSDTQYF
many	TRBV4-1	CASSQERAGVNQPQHF
few	TRBV3-1	CASSPPYQSNEQFF
many	TRBV10-3	CAISSSGRAGNEQYF
many	TRBV27	CASSFRAGRSYNEQFF
.	TRBV3-2	CASSQHRGAYEQYF
many	TRBV5-6	CASSFFDRGSGYTF
many	TRBV18	CASSPATGKLNTEAFF
many	TRBV5-1	CASSAGTVYGYTF
many	TRBV7-2	CASSSTSGTNEQFF
many	TRBV7-8	CASSLGTGLETQYF